Listed below are T cell receptor beta chains from one sample, sequenced in a study of cytomegalovirus exposure and HLA in healthy donors. The table came from immunoSEQ multiplex PCR; TCRdb's copy has only in-frame clones and leaves some out. The sample yields approximately 120,000 clones, 17% seen once. Material: PBMCs. Receptors originate from a female donor in good health and CMV-seropositive. CDR3s include the opening cysteine and the closing phenylalanine or tryptophan. A D gene is named only where the DNA matches it firmly. For some rows the clone size is stated as once, few or many, or as a class when expanded; others skip it.

D gene: .; J gene: TRBJ2-1; V gene: TRBV12-2; clone size: few; CDR3 DNA: TGTGCAAGTCGCTTAGAGGACCAGAAAAACTTTAGGACTTTCTCCTACAATGAGCAGTTCTTC; CDR3 protein: CASRLEDQKNFRTFSYNEQFF
D gene: .; J gene: TRBJ2-7; V gene: TRBV28; clone size: .; CDR3 DNA: TGTGCCAGCAGCCGCCGGGCCATGAAGGGGGAGTACTTC; CDR3 protein: CASSRRAMKGEYF
D gene: .; J gene: TRBJ2-7; V gene: TRBV6-5; clone size: few; CDR3 DNA: TGTGCCAGCAGTTACCTTTATGAGCAGTACTTC; CDR3 protein: CASSYLYEQYF
D gene: .; J gene: TRBJ1-2; V gene: TRBV28; clone size: few; CDR3 DNA: TGTGCCAGCAGCGTCCCGACAGAGAACTATGGCTACACCTTC; CDR3 protein: CASSVPTENYGYTF
D gene: .; J gene: TRBJ2-2; V gene: TRBV5-1; clone size: .; CDR3 DNA: TGCGCCAGCAGCCGGTTGTCGATTAACACCGGGGAGCTGTTTTTT; CDR3 protein: CASSRLSINTGELFF
D gene: TRBD1; J gene: TRBJ1-5; V gene: TRBV6-6; clone size: few; CDR3 DNA: TGTGCCAGCAGTTACCTAACAGGGGGTCAGCCCCAGCATTTT; CDR3 protein: CASSYLTGGQPQHF
D gene: TRBD1; J gene: TRBJ2-7; V gene: TRBV7-2; clone size: .; CDR3 DNA: TGTGCCAGCAGCGAAGCCGGACAGGGGGCGCGTGAGCAGTACTTC; CDR3 protein: CASSEAGQGAREQYF
D gene: .; J gene: TRBJ1-5; V gene: TRBV28; clone size: .; CDR3 DNA: TGTGCCAGCAGTTTACGCCCCGCCAGGTCGCGCAATCAGCCCCAGCATTTT; CDR3 protein: CASSLRPARSRNQPQHF
D gene: TRBD1; J gene: TRBJ1-5; V gene: TRBV15; clone size: .; CDR3 DNA: TGTGCCACCAGCAGAGAATATGGGACAGGGGATAAGCCCCAGCATTTT; CDR3 protein: CATSREYGTGDKPQHF
D gene: TRBD1; J gene: TRBJ2-7; V gene: TRBV7-9; clone size: .; CDR3 DNA: TGTGCCAGCAGCTCGGACAGGACCTACGAGCAGTACTTC; CDR3 protein: CASSSDRTYEQYF